Given below is one TCR beta chain in context. Its antigen is currently unknown. The primer mix had 60 Vbeta and 13 Jbeta primers. The assay was immunoSEQ multiplex PCR, and TCRdb's table has in-frame clones only and misses some. Of about 140,000 clones in the sample, over 65% were seen once. This specimen comes from a study of cytomegalovirus exposure and HLA in healthy donors. Study-level points and caveats: Judged likely to be a sequencing artifact was a cluster of highly shared sequence variants.

The J segment lost 4 bases and the V segment lost 3 bases, leaving 0 bases of the junction unmatched. Looked up from germline, CDR1 is SEHNR and CDR2 is FQNEAQ (reference sequence). CDR3 length equals 13 residues. The rearrangement links TRBV7-9 to TRBJ2-3; 8 positions agree with TRBD1. This receptor was taken from a female donor in good health and CMV-seronegative. Sequencing was performed on PBMCs. The CDR3 is CASSLDRADTQYF. CDR3 bases: TGTGCCAGCAGCTTGGACAGGGCAGATACGCAGTATTTT.